These 11 T cell receptor beta chains came from one sample sequenced in a study of blood T cell repertoires in COVID-19. The repertoire was sequenced with immunoSEQ multiplex PCR; TCRdb's copy has only in-frame clones and lacks some. The sample consists of more than 200,000 clones, 88% of them appearing once. Sequencing used peripheral blood. These receptors were obtained from a man in his 70s with acute or convalescent COVID-19.

This clone has a single count. The rearrangement uses TRBV12-3 or TRBV12-4 and TRBJ2-7; D not certain. Trimming pared 6 bases from V and 2 bases from J, leaving 5 bases between. The length of the CDR3 is 11 residues. CDR3 protein: CASSFAYEQYF. The CDR3 region has the DNA TGTGCCAGCAGCTTCGCCTACGAGCAGTACTTC.

The rearrangement joins TRBV5-8 to TRBJ2-7; 8 nucleotides align to TRBD2. CDR1 and CDR2 (germline): SGHTS, YDEGEE. The CDR3 totals 16 residues. J lost 5 bases, V lost 2 bases, and 12 bases had no gene match. In nucleotides, the CDR3 is TGTGCCAGCAGCTTCGCCCTGGGCGGGAGGCCGAACGAGCAGTACTTC. Translated, it gives CASSFALGGRPNEQYF.

This clone was observed a single time. This chain connects TRBV2 to TRBJ2-7, with D tentatively TRBD1 (6 bases). The CDR3 has 14 residues. The germline V gene encodes CDR1 SNHLY and CDR2 FYNNEI. The V gene lost 7 bases and the J gene lost 2 bases, with 15 bases spanning the gap. Here the CDR3 reads CASTLQTGTYEQYF. In nucleotides, the CDR3 is TGTGCCAGCACCTTACAGACAGGCACCTACGAGCAGTACTTC.

The gene calls are TRBV5-1 and TRBJ2-6; the D gene is possibly TRBD1 (6 bases). V dropped 0 bases and J dropped 3 bases, with 7 bases sitting between them. CDR1 is SGHRS and CDR2 is YFSETQ in the germline V gene. The length of the CDR3 is 15 residues. DNA for the CDR3: TGCGCCAGCAGCTTGGACAGGGTTGGGGCCAACGTCCTGACTTTC. As protein: CASSLDRVGANVLTF.

The chain's CDR3 is CASSAPGLAGIYEQYF. The CDR3 DNA follows: TGCGCCAGCAGCGCGCCGGGACTAGCGGGAATCTACGAGCAGTACTTC. This rearrangement joins TRBV5-1 to TRBJ2-7, with 13 bases lining up with TRBD2. The germline V gene has CDR1 SGHRS and CDR2 YFSETQ. The CDR3 consists of 16 residues. J gave up 3 bases and V 4 bases, and 7 bases lay outside the gene matches.

V usage is TRBV28 and J usage is TRBJ2-1, with 7 nucleotides matching TRBD1. CDR3 length equals 15 residues. CDR1 and CDR2 (germline): MDHEN, SYDVKM. V was clipped by 3 bases and J by 6 bases; unmatched bases: 8. CDR3 amino acids: CASSFDFAGGNEQFF. For the CDR3, the DNA is TGTGCCAGCAGTTTTGATTTCGCAGGGGGCAATGAGCAGTTCTTC.

The genes are TRBV19 and TRBJ1-3; 8 positions agree with TRBD1. The CDR3 has 15 residues. V lost 5 bases, J lost 0 bases, and 3 bases stayed unmatched. Germline assignment: CDR1 LNHDA and CDR2 SQIVND (reference sequence). CDR3 loop: CASSLGQDSGNTIYF. The DNA of the CDR3 is TGTGCCAGTAGTCTGGGACAGGACTCTGGAAACACCATATATTTT. The whole variable domain, filled in from reference TRBV19 and TRBJ1-3, reads DGGITQSPKYLFRKEGQNVTLSCEQNLNHDAMYWYRQDPGQGLRLIYYSQIVNDFQKGDIAEGYSVSREKKESFPLTVTSAQKNPTAFYLCASSLGQDSGNTIYFGEGSWLTVV.

The chain is built from TRBV5-5 and TRBJ1-2; weak D call: TRBD1 (5 bases). The CDR3 length is 14 residues. CDR1 is SGHKS, CDR2 YYEKEE, per germline (reference sequence). V was pared by 5 bases and J by 3 bases, with 14 bases between. The CDR3 here is CASRFTGGDYGYTF. The CDR3 DNA reads as TGTGCCAGCAGGTTTACCGGGGGTGACTATGGCTACACCTTC. Full variable domain (outside the CDR3, taken from reference TRBV5-5 and TRBJ1-2): DAGVTQSPTHLIKTRGQQVTLRCSPISGHKSVSWYQQVLGQGPQFIFQYYEKEERGRGNFPDRFSARQFPNYSSELNVNALLLGDSALYLCASRFTGGDYGYTFGSGTRLTVV.

This clone turned up a few times. This rearrangement joins TRBV2 to TRBJ1-2, with TRBD1 identical over 11 bases. The ends lost 7 bases at V and 8 bases at J; junction bases unmatched: 9. Germline loops: CDR1 SNHLY, CDR2 FYNNEI. This CDR3 region has 14 residues. CDR3 coding DNA: TGTGCCAGCACTACCGGGACAGGGGGAGGAGGCTACACCTTC. Its protein product is CASTTGTGGGGYTF.

CDR3 coding DNA: TGTGCCTGGAGTTCACGGGTTGGCAGCTTCTATGGCTACACCTTC. Translation: CAWSSRVGSFYGYTF. The chain employs TRBV30 and TRBJ1-2; D is uncertain. This CDR3 spans 15 amino acids. The germline gives CDR1 GTSNPN, CDR2 SVGIG (reference sequence). V dropped 2 bases and J dropped 4 bases, with 17 bases sitting between them.

This chain uses TRBV27 with TRBJ2-3, with D perhaps TRBD2 (6 bases). The CDR3 is made up of 14 amino acids. Germline assignment: CDR1 MNHEY and CDR2 SMNVEV (reference sequence). V lost 3 bases, J lost 6 bases, and 13 bases lay in between. DNA of the CDR3: TGTGCCAGCAGTTTGAGTAGGAGGGTGGATACGCAGTATTTT. It specifies CASSLSRRVDTQYF.